The 12 T cell receptor beta chains below were found in one sample sequenced in a study of cytomegalovirus exposure and HLA in healthy donors. Amplification used 60 Vbeta primers and 13 Jbeta primers. Here immunoSEQ multiplex PCR was the method, and the copy in TCRdb shows in-frame clones only, minus some. Here the sample spans more than 55,000 clones, roughly 80% being singletons. Sequencing used PBMCs. The receptors derive from a man aged 25-45 years in good health and CMV-seronegative.

Of note for this clone: This sample also contains other DNA sequences that code for the same CDR3. The chain is built from TRBV2 and TRBJ1-2, with D unclear. V lost 8 bases and J 7 bases, leaving 14 bases between the germline ends. Germline CDR1 SNHLY, CDR2 FYNNEI. This CDR3 region has 12 residues. The CDR3 nucleotides are TGTGCCAGCCAGGTCGCTGCTGGTGGCTACACCTTC. Translated: CASQVAAGGYTF.

Here the CDR3 DNA reads TGTGCCAGCTCACCACCATCCAGTTGGGAGACCCAGTACTTC. Its translation is CASSPPSSWETQYF. The chain recombines TRBV18 with TRBJ2-5, with unresolved D. Germline-derived CDR1 and CDR2 are KGHSH and LQKENI. The length of the CDR3 is 14 residues. The V and J ends lost 0 bases and 5 bases respectively, with 10 bases between them.

This clone appeared once. The V call is TRBV27, the J call TRBJ2-3; D is perhaps TRBD1 (5 bases). V was pared by 2 bases and J by 9 bases, with 21 bases between. Germline V lookup: CDR1 MNHEY, CDR2 SMNVEV (reference sequence). The CDR3 covers 16 residues. CDR3 amino acids: CASSLGRVVPNLTQYF. CDR3 sequence (DNA): TGTGCCAGCAGTTTAGGCAGGGTCGTTCCAAACCTCACGCAGTATTTT.

The chain employs TRBV7-3 and TRBJ2-3, with D tentatively TRBD2 (6 bases). The CDR3 spans 14 residues. CDR1 is SGHTA and CDR2 is FQGTGA in the germline V gene. Trimming pared 5 bases from V and 4 bases from J, leaving 13 bases between. The CDR3 DNA is TGTGCCAGCAGCCCTGGGACTTCGGCAGATACGCAGTATTTT. Translating gives CASSPGTSADTQYF.

This rearrangement joins TRBV7-3 to TRBJ2-5, with TRBD1 matching 10 bases. CDR1 is SGHTA and CDR2 is FQGTGA in the germline V gene. V lost 5 bases, J lost 5 bases, and 5 bases stayed unmatched. The CDR3 runs to 14 residues. Here the CDR3 DNA reads TGTGCCAGCAGCCCGACAGGGGGCGGGGAGACCCAGTACTTC. Its translation is CASSPTGGGETQYF.

The chain has TRBV25-1 and TRBJ2-4; perhaps TRBD1 as D (5 bases). This CDR3 is built from 15 residues. Germline assignment: CDR1 MGHDK and CDR2 SYGVNS. Trimming pared 5 bases from V and 4 bases from J, leaving 15 bases between. The CDR3 loop reads CASSSQVPLKNIQYF. CDR3 bases: TGTGCCAGCAGTTCACAGGTCCCTCTTAAAAACATTCAGTACTTC.

This rearrangement joins TRBV5-6 to TRBJ2-3, with a tentative D call TRBD1 (5 bases). The CDR3 consists of 15 residues. The germline V gene encodes CDR1 SGHDT and CDR2 YYEEEE. V was shortened by 0 bases and J by 4 bases, with 12 bases between the two germline ends. CDR3 sequence reads: CASSLVGQGADTQYF. CDR3 coding DNA: TGTGCCAGCAGCTTGGTGGGCCAGGGCGCAGATACGCAGTATTTT.

V is TRBV7-2 and J is TRBJ2-7; D might be TRBD1 (5 bases). The V gene's germline CDR1 is SGHTA and CDR2 FQGNSA. The CDR3 spans 13 residues. The V end lost 5 bases, the J end lost 3 bases, and 11 bases lay between the germline ends. CDR3 amino acids: CASSPNRYYEQYF. In nucleotides, the CDR3 is TGTGCCAGCAGCCCGAACAGGTACTACGAGCAGTACTTC.

The V gene is TRBV29-1, the J gene TRBJ2-1; perhaps TRBD1 as D (6 bases). Per germline, CDR1 SQVTM and CDR2 ANQGSEA. Trimming took off 4 bases at V and 6 bases at J, with 28 bases between the two ends. This CDR3 is built from 18 residues. CDR3 in amino acids: CSVVQLQGRNVDSNEQFF. The CDR3 bases are TGCAGCGTTGTCCAACTACAGGGTCGCAATGTCGATTCCAATGAGCAGTTCTTC.

The V call is TRBV13, the J call TRBJ2-7, with 7 bases fitting TRBD1. This CDR3 has 14 residues. Per germline, CDR1 PRHDT and CDR2 FYEKMQ (reference sequence). V was pared by 0 bases and J by 4 bases, with 3 bases of the junction left unmatched. CDR3 loop: CASSLGNRGYEQYF. The CDR3 nucleotides are TGTGCCAGCAGCTTAGGGAACAGGGGATACGAGCAGTACTTC.

V and J are TRBV9 and TRBJ1-2, with a possible D match to TRBD1 (6 bases). The CDR3 spans 15 residues. V lost 4 bases to trimming and J lost 7 bases, with 20 bases between them. Germline CDR1 reads SGDLS; CDR2 reads YYNGEE. The CDR3 DNA is TGTGCCAGCAGCTCACGGGACATCGATACAGTTGGCTACACCTTC. Translation gives CASSSRDIDTVGYTF.

CDR3: CAISTRTGGETQYF. As DNA, the CDR3 is TGTGCCATCAGTACGCGAACAGGGGGGGAGACCCAGTACTTC. The rearrangement uses TRBV10-3 and TRBJ2-5; the match to TRBD1 covers 8 bases. The V segment lost 5 bases and the J segment 5 bases; nucleotides outside the gene matches: 7. CDR3 length equals 14 residues. Germline lookup yields CDR1 ENHRY and CDR2 SYGVKD.